The 14 T cell receptor beta chains given below trace back to one sample, sequenced in a study of regulatory T cells in long-lasting Graves disease. Time point noted: newly diagnosed GD, antithyroid drugs for less than 3 months. With RNA extracted from PBMCs as input, the TCR library was made. CDR3-region Arm-PCR and iRepertoire HTBI primers produced the TCR beta libraries. TCRdb re-analysed the multiplex PCR reads in MiXCR, keeping a single row per CDR3 protein. The sample has hundreds of thousands of distinct CDR3 sequences, about 12% seen once. The data also belong to a second study, concerning T cells in Graves' hyperthyroidism and ophthalmopathy.

Sequencing was performed on peripheral blood mononuclear cells (PBMCs), taken at new diagnosis, from a patient treated with antithyroid drugs. These receptors originate from a woman between 25 and 40 years old with Graves disease.

This clonotype was seen repeatedly, ten times or more. V usage is TRBV2 and J usage is TRBJ2-1; 11 bases map to TRBD2. V trimming: 6 bases; J trimming: 7 bases; junction bases outside the gene matches: 11. Germline V gene sequence: CDR1 SNHLY, CDR2 FYNNEI. The CDR3 runs 16 residues. The CDR3 region has the DNA TGTGCCAGCAGGGGCCCAACTAGCGGGAGTGGGAATGAGCAGTTCTTC. This encodes CASRGPTSGSGNEQFF.

This clonotype was counted once. A far larger clone lies a single base away; this is likely a read error. The V gene is TRBV11-2, the J gene TRBJ1-5, with TRBD1 matching 8 bases. This CDR3 is built from 14 residues. Unmatched junction bases numbered 5, after V lost 4 bases and J lost 6 bases. Germline CDR1 is SGHAT and CDR2 is FQNNGV. This CDR3 is CASSSQGAGQPQHF. In DNA form, the CDR3 reads TGTGCCAGCAGCTCCCAGGGGGCGGGTCAGCCCCAGCATTTT.

In its sample, this clonotype was seen many times. The rearrangement joins TRBV3-1 to TRBJ1-4; a weak D match, TRBD1 (6 bases). Germline CDR1 and CDR2: LGHDT and YNNKEL (reference sequence). There are 18 residues in the CDR3. V was pared by 0 bases and J by 8 bases, with 22 bases between. In DNA, the CDR3 is TGTGCCAGCAGCCAAGATCTTCCCGGGGGCGCGGTCGAAGAAAAACTGTTTTTT. Translated: CASSQDLPGGAVEEKLFF.

This clonotype was recorded at least ten times. The chain is built from TRBV2 and TRBJ1-2; D not certain. The CDR3 extends over 15 amino acids. The V end was cut by 2 bases, the J end by 1 base, with 11 bases between. CDR1 is SNHLY and CDR2 is FYNNEI in the germline V gene. The DNA of the CDR3 is TGTGCCAGCAGTGAAAGTCGCAGCCTTAACTATGGCTACACCTTC. Residues: CASSESRSLNYGYTF.

In its sample, this clonotype was seen many times. The V gene is TRBV20-1, the J gene TRBJ1-1, with D possibly matching TRBD1 (5 bases). Germline V gives CDR1 DFQATT, CDR2 SNEGSKA (reference sequence). Trimming left V 3 bases short and J 7 bases short, with 21 bases between. CDR3 length: 15 residues. CDR3 amino acids: CSASLGVRALDEAFF. The CDR3 DNA reads as TGCAGTGCTAGTCTGGGAGTCAGGGCTTTGGATGAAGCTTTCTTT.

Concerning this clonotype itself: A much larger clone lies one base from this, so it may be a read error. The chain is built from TRBV6-2 or TRBV6-3 and TRBJ2-5; possibly TRBD2 for D (5 bases). Germline V gene data show CDR1 as MNHEY and CDR2 as SVGEGT. CDR3 length: 14 residues. The CDR3: CTSSYAGEKETQYF. The CDR3 DNA follows: TGTACCAGCAGTTATGCGGGCGAGAAAGAGACCCAGTACTTC.

This chain links TRBV10-3 with TRBJ2-5; D ambiguous. From germline, CDR1 is ENHRY and CDR2 SYGVKD. The V and J ends lost 4 bases and 4 bases respectively, with 13 bases between them. CDR3 size: 14 residues. CDR3 in DNA: TGTGCCATCAGTGGACCGGGTAGTAGAGAGACCCAGTACTTC. Residues: CAISGPGSRETQYF.

In its sample, this clonotype was seen many times. The chain uses TRBV27 and TRBJ2-3, with a weak D call TRBD2 (5 bases). CDR3 length equals 14 residues. Deletions cut 9 bases from V and 0 bases from J, with 13 bases between. Germline CDR1 MNHEY, CDR2 SMNVEV (reference sequence). In DNA form, the CDR3 reads TGTGCCAGTACTTCTAGCAGTAGCACAGATACGCAGTATTTT. It yields the protein CASTSSSSTDTQYF.

This clonotype has at least ten counts. The chain employs TRBV6-9 and TRBJ2-5; 10 bases fit TRBD2. The trim removed 4 bases at V and 5 bases at J, leaving 7 bases unmatched. CDR3 size: 15 residues. From germline, CDR1 is MNHGY and CDR2 SVAAGI. The CDR3 loop is CASSSLAGEKETQYF. In nucleotides, the CDR3 is TGTGCCAGCAGTTCCCTAGCGGGAGAGAAGGAGACCCAGTACTTC.

V usage is TRBV6-2 or TRBV6-3 and J usage is TRBJ2-1, with 7 bases fitting TRBD1. Germline trimming cut 7 bases from V and 1 base from J; bases unmatched to any gene: 4. Germline V gene lookup returns CDR1 MNHEY and CDR2 SVGEGT. The CDR3 spans 14 residues. The CDR3 reads CASMATGSYNEQFF. CDR3 nucleotide sequence: TGTGCCAGCATGGCGACAGGGTCCTACAATGAGCAGTTCTTC.

This clonotype was recorded at least ten times. The chain joins TRBV4-3 to TRBJ1-5; D remains unclear. V was clipped by 3 bases and J by 7 bases, with 10 bases between them. This CDR3 is built from 13 residues. Germline CDR1 reads LGHNA; CDR2 reads YSLEER. The CDR3 protein is CASSHVLGQPQHF. For the CDR3, the DNA is TGCGCCAGCAGCCACGTCTTGGGACAGCCCCAGCATTTT.

This clonotype came up many times. This chain connects TRBV20-1 to TRBJ2-1; perhaps TRBD2 as D (5 bases). Trimming took off 3 bases at V and 0 bases at J, with 12 bases between the two ends. CDR1 DFQATT and CDR2 SNEGSKA come from the germline V gene (reference sequence). The CDR3 is 15 residues long. CDR3 in amino acids: CSARVGLASYNEQFF. As DNA, the CDR3 is TGCAGTGCTAGGGTAGGACTGGCCTCCTACAATGAGCAGTTCTTC.

There are many counts of this clonotype. J is TRBJ2-1 and V is TRBV28, with D perhaps TRBD1 (6 bases). Germline CDR1 reads MDHEN; CDR2 reads SYDVKM. V gave up 8 bases and J gave up 4 bases, with 15 bases separating them. The CDR3 sequence is 14 residues long. The CDR3 protein is CASGLVGGYNEQFF. CDR3 DNA sequence: TGTGCCAGCGGACTTGTAGGGGGTTACAATGAGCAGTTCTTC.

This clonotype was seen at least ten times. The rearrangement links TRBV18 to TRBJ1-4; no clear D gene. The CDR3 is 13 amino acids. CDR1 and CDR2 from the germline V gene are KGHSH and LQKENI. Trimming removed 6 bases from V and 2 bases from J, with 7 bases in between. The CDR3 loop reads CASSGMTNEKLFF. The CDR3 region has the DNA TGTGCCAGCTCGGGGATGACTAATGAAAAACTGTTTTTT.